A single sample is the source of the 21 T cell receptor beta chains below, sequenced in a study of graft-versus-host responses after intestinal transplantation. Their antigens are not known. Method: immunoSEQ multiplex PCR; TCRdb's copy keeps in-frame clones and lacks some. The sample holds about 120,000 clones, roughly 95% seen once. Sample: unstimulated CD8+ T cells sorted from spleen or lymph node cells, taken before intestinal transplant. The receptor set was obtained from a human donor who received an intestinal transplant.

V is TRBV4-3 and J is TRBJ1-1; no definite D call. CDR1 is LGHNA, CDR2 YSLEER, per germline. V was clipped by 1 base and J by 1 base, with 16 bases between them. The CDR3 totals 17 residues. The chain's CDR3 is CASSQVRQHRGNTEAFF. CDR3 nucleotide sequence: TGCGCCAGCAGCCAAGTACGACAACACCGGGGGAACACTGAAGCTTTCTTT.

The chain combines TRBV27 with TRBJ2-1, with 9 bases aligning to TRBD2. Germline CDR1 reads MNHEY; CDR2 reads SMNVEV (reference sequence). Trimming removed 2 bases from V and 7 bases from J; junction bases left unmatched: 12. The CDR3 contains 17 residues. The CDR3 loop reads CASSLRTALGLANEQFF. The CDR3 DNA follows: TGTGCCAGCAGTTTAAGGACGGCTCTGGGACTAGCAAATGAGCAGTTCTTC.

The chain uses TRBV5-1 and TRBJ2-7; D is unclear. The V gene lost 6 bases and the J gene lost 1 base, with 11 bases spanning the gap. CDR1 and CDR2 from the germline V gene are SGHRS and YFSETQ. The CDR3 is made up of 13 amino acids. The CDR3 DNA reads TGCGCCAGCAAGGCGGCGACTTCCTACGAGCAGTACTTC. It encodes CASKAATSYEQYF. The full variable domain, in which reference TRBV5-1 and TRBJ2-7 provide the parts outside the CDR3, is KAGVTQTPRYLIKTRGQQVTLSCSPISGHRSVSWYQQTPGQGLQFLFEYFSETQRNKGNFPGRFSGRQFSNSRSEMNVSTLELGDSALYLCASKAATSYEQYFGPGTRLTVT.

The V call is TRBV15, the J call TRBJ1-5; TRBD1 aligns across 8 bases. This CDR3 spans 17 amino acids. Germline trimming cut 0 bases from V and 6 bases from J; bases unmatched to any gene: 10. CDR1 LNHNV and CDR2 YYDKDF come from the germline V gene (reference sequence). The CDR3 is CATSRDRARGHTQPQHF. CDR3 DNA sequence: TGTGCCACCAGCAGAGATAGAGCCAGGGGGCATACTCAGCCCCAGCATTTT. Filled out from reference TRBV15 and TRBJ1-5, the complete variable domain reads DAMVIQNPRYQVTQFGKPVTLSCSQTLNHNVMYWYQQKSSQAPKLLFHYYDKDFNNEADTPDNFQSRRPNTSFCFLDIRSPGLGDTAMYLCATSRDRARGHTQPQHFGDGTRLSIL.

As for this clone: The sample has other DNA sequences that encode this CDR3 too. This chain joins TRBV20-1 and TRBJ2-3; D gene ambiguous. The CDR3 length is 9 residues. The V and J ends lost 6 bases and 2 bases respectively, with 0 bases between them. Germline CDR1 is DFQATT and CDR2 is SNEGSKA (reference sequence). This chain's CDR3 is CSATDTQYF. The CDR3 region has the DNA TGCAGTGCCACAGATACGCAGTATTTT.

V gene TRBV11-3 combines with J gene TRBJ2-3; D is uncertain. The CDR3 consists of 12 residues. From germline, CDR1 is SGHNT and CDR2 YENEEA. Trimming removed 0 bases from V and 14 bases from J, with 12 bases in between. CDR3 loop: CASSLDNSVLYF. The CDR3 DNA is TGTGCCAGCAGCTTAGACAACAGCGTCCTGTATTTT.

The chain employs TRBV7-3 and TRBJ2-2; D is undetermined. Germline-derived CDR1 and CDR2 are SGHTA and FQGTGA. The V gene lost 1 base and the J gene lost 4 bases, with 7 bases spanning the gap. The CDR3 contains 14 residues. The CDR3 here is CASSLSDPTGELFF. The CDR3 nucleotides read TGTGCCAGCAGCTTAAGCGACCCCACCGGGGAGCTGTTTTTT.

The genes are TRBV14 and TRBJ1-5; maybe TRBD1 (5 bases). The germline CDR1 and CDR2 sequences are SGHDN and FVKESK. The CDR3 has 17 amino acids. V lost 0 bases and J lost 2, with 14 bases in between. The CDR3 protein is CASSQDGARGGNQPQHF. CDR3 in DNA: TGTGCCAGCAGCCAAGATGGGGCGCGGGGGGGCAATCAGCCCCAGCATTTT.

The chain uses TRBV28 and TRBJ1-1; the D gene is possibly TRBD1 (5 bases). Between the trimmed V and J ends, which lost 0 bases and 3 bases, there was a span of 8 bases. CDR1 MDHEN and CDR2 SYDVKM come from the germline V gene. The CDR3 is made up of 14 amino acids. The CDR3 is CASSLWQGDTEAFF. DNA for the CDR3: TGTGCCAGCAGTTTATGGCAGGGAGACACTGAAGCTTTCTTT.

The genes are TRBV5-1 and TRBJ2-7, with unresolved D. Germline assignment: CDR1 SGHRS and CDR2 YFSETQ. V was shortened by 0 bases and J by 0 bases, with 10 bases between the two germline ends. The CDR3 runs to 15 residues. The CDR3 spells CASSLESVGSYEQYF. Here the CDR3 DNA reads TGCGCCAGCAGCTTGGAGTCAGTTGGCTCCTACGAGCAGTACTTC. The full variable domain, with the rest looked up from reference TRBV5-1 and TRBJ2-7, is KAGVTQTPRYLIKTRGQQVTLSCSPISGHRSVSWYQQTPGQGLQFLFEYFSETQRNKGNFPGRFSGRQFSNSRSEMNVSTLELGDSALYLCASSLESVGSYEQYFGPGTRLTVT.

The CDR3 nucleotides are TGTGCCACCCGACTAGCAGCAGATACGCAGTATTTT. This codes for CATRLAADTQYF. The chain uses TRBV2 and TRBJ2-3; 7 nucleotides agree with TRBD2. Trimming at V came to 10 bases and at J to 4 bases, leaving 5 bases not matched to a gene. Looked up from germline, CDR1 is SNHLY and CDR2 is FYNNEI. The CDR3 spans 12 residues. The full variable domain, in which reference TRBV2 and TRBJ2-3 provide the parts outside the CDR3, is EPEVTQTPSHQVTQMGQEVILRCVPISNHLYFYWYRQILGQKVEFLVSFYNNEISEKSEIFDDQFSVERPDGSNFTLKIRSTKLEDSAMYFCATRLAADTQYFGPGTRLTVL.

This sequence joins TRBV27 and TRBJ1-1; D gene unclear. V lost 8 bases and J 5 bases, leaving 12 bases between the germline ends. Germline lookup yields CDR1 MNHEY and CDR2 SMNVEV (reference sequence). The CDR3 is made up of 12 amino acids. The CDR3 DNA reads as TGTGCCAGCTTTAAGGGCGTGACTGAAGCTTTCTTT. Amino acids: CASFKGVTEAFF.

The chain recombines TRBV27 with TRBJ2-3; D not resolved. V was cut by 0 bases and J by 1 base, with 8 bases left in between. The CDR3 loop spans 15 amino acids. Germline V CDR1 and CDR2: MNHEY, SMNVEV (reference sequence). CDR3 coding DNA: TGTGCCAGCAGTTTATCCGGCTACGGCACAGATACGCAGTATTTT. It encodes CASSLSGYGTDTQYF.

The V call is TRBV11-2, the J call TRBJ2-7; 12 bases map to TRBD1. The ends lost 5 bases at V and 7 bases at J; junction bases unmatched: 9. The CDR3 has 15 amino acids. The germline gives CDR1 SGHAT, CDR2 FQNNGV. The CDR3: CASSVGTGGVGEQYF. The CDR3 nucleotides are TGTGCCAGCAGCGTGGGGACAGGGGGCGTCGGAGAGCAGTACTTC.

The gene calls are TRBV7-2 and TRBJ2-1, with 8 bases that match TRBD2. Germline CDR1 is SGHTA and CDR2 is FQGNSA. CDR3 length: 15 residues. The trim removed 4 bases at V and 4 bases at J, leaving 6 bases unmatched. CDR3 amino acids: CASSSLAEPYNEQFF. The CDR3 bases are TGTGCCAGCAGCTCACTAGCGGAGCCGTACAATGAGCAGTTCTTC.

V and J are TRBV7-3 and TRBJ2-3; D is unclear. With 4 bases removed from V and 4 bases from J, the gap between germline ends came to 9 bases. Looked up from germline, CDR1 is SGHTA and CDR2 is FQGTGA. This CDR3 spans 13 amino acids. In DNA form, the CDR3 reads TGTGCCAGCAGCTCTAAAGTAGCAGATACGCAGTATTTT. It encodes CASSSKVADTQYF.

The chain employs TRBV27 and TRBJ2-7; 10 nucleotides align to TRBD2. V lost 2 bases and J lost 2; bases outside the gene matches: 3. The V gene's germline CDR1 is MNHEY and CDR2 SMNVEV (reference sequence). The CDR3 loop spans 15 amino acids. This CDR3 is CASSLRLAGPYEQYF. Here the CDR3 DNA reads TGTGCCAGCAGTTTAAGACTAGCGGGCCCCTACGAGCAGTACTTC.

As DNA, the CDR3 is TGTGCCAGCAGTTTAGGCAATTCCTACGAGCAGTACTTC. Its translation: CASSLGNSYEQYF. The rearrangement uses TRBV28 and TRBJ2-7; D unclear. V was trimmed by 2 bases and J by 1 base, leaving 6 bases between them. The CDR3 has 13 amino acids. The germline CDR1 and CDR2 sequences are MDHEN and SYDVKM.

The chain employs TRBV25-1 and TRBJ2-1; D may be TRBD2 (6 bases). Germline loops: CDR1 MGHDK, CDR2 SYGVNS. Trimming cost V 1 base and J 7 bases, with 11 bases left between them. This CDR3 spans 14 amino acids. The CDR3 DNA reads TGTGCCAGCAGTGAATGGTCAGGGAGGAATGAGCAGTTCTTC. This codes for CASSEWSGRNEQFF.

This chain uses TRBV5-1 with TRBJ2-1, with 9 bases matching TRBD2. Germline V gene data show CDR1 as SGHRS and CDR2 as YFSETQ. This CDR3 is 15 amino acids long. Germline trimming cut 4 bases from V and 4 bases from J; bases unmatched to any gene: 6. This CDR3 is CASSKKRGVYNEQFF. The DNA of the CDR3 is TGCGCCAGCAGCAAGAAGCGGGGGGTGTACAATGAGCAGTTCTTC.

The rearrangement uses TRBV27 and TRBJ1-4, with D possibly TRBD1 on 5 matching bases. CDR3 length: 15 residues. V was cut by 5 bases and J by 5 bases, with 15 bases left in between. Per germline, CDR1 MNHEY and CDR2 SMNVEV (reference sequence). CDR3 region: CASSPQGGGNEKLFF. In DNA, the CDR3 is TGTGCCAGCAGTCCTCAGGGTGGGGGGAATGAAAAACTGTTTTTT. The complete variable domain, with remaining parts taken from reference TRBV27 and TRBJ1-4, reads EAQVTQNPRYLITVTGKKLTVTCSQNMNHEYMSWYRQDPGLGLRQIYYSMNVEVTDKGDVPEGYKVSRKEKRNFPLILESPSPNQTSLYFCASSPQGGGNEKLFFGSGTQLSVL.